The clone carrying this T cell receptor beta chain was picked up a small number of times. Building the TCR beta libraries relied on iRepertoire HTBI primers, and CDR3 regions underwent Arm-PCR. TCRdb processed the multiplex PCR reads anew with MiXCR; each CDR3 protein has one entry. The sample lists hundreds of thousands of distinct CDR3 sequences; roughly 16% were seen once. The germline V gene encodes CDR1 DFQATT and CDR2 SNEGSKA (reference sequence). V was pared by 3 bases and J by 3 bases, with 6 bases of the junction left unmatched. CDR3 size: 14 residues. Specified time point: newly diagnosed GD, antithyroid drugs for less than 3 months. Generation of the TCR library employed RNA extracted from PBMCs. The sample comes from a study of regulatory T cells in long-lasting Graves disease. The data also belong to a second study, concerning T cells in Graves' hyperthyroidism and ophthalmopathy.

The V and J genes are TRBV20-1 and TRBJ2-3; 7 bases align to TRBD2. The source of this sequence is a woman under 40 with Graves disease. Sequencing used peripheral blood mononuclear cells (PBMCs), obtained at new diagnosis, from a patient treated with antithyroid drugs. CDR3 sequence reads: CSARVAGVTDTQYF. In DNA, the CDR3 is TGCAGTGCTAGGGTTGCGGGAGTTACAGATACGCAGTATTTT.